One sample yielded the 7 T cell receptor beta chains listed below, sequenced in a study of read filtering for tumor transcriptome and immune sequencing. From about 400 ng of RNA, a library with molecular barcoded alpha/delta and beta/gamma adaptors was made. TCRdb re-called the reads with MiXCR, one entry per CDR3 protein. Among over 7,500 distinct CDR3 sequences listed, approximately 15% were seen once. The specimen was a population of CD138-negative cells sorted from bone marrow. These receptors were taken from a donor aged 40 or over with multiple myeloma.

V usage is TRBV2 and J usage is TRBJ1-2; a possible D gene is TRBD1 (6 bases). CDR1 is SNHLY and CDR2 is FYNNEI in the germline V gene. The CDR3 covers 13 residues. The ends were cut back, 7 bases at V and 5 bases at J, with 14 bases in the middle. CDR3 sequence (DNA): TGTGCCAGCAACCCAGGGGCGGGGTATGGCTACACCTTC. Protein product: CASNPGAGYGYTF.

This chain uses TRBV6-2 or TRBV6-3 with TRBJ1-5; D remains unclear. Germline-derived CDR1 and CDR2 are MNHEY and SVGEGT. The CDR3 spans 13 residues. V lost 2 bases and J lost 6, with 8 bases in between. CDR3 in DNA: TGTGCCAGCAGTTACATGAACGGTCAGCCCCAGCATTTT. It specifies CASSYMNGQPQHF.

At least ten counts were recorded for this clonotype. The chain links TRBV27 to TRBJ1-2, with 10 bases fitting TRBD1. Germline CDR1 MNHEY, CDR2 SMNVEV (reference sequence). The CDR3 is made up of 13 amino acids. V lost 7 bases and J lost 7; bases outside the gene matches: 6. This CDR3 reads CASTQTGGLGYTF. As DNA, the CDR3 is TGTGCCAGCACTCAGACAGGGGGCCTTGGCTACACCTTC.

This clonotype was counted many times. The genes are TRBV30 and TRBJ2-5; D gene ambiguous. V shed 5 bases and J shed 3 bases, with 10 bases lying between them. Germline CDR1 and CDR2: GTSNPN and SVGIG (reference sequence). The CDR3 runs 12 residues. CDR3 sequence reads: CAWEVSKETQYF. The CDR3 nucleotides are TGTGCCTGGGAGGTCAGCAAAGAGACCCAGTACTTC.

Relative to its sample, this clonotype is medium-sized (0.01 to 0.1%). This chain links TRBV7-2 with TRBJ2-3; D uncertain. CDR3 length: 13 residues. Germline assignment: CDR1 SGHTA and CDR2 FQGNSA. The ends were cut back, 2 bases at V and 4 bases at J, with 7 bases in the middle. The CDR3 DNA reads TGTGCCAGCAGCTTAACCACCGCAGATACGCAGTATTTT. As protein: CASSLTTADTQYF.

By its share, this clonotype is medium-sized. J is TRBJ2-1 and V is TRBV7-9; the D is unclear. V was cut by 1 base and J by 4 bases, with 11 bases left in between. The CDR3 is 15 amino acids. Per the germline V gene, CDR1 is SEHNR and CDR2 is FQNEAQ (reference sequence). The CDR3 nucleotides read TGTGCCAGCAGCTTAGGATCAGCCGGGTACAATGAGCAGTTCTTC. Its protein product is CASSLGSAGYNEQFF.

Notes on this clonotype: A read error may produce the germline difference seen at one junction end. The V call is TRBV19, the J call TRBJ2-3; D gene uncertain. The CDR3 runs 13 residues. Germline lookup yields CDR1 LNHDA and CDR2 SQIVND (reference sequence). Here the CDR3 reads CASSIWATDTQYF. CDR3 nucleotides: TGTGCCAGTAGTATCTGGGCCACAGATACGCAGTATTTC.